The rows below give T cell receptor beta chains drawn from one sample of a study of T cell responses to AZD1222 COVID-19 vaccine. Assay: immunoSEQ multiplex PCR; the TCRdb copy retains only in-frame clones and omits some. The repertoire includes 140,000 or so clones, roughly nine tenths of them detected once, and about 1.8% sits in the top ten. Sequencing was performed on peripheral blood, taken 28 days after the second AZD1222 dose. The receptors here all came from an adult who received the AZD1222 COVID-19 vaccine. CDR3s include the opening cysteine and the closing phenylalanine or tryptophan. D genes are given only for firm matches. Rows may omit the clone size; those that give it use once, few, many or a size class.

D,V,length,size,J,DNA,CDR3
.,TRBV6-1,15,.,TRBJ2-3,TGTGCCAGCAGTGAAGAGTGGGGAGGCACAGATACGCAGTATTTT,CASSEEWGGTDTQYF
.,TRBV5-5,15,.,TRBJ1-1,TGTGCCAGCAGCTTGGTAACTGGCAGGGACACTGAAGCTTTCTTT,CASSLVTGRDTEAFF
TRBD2,TRBV3-1/TRBV3-2,17,.,TRBJ2-1,TGTGCCAGCAGCCAAGACCGCCTAGCGGGAGGCTACAATGAGCAGTTCTTC,CASSQDRLAGGYNEQFF
.,TRBV7-9,15,.,TRBJ1-1,TGTGCCAGCAGCTCACCGGGCCCGTGGCTCACTGAAGCTTTCTTT,CASSSPGPWLTEAFF
.,TRBV5-1,14,once,TRBJ1-3,TGCGCCAGCACCTGGGACCAAGGGGGAAACACCATATATTTT,CASTWDQGGNTIYF
.,TRBV19,12,.,TRBJ1-3,TGTGCCAGCCTGGACATTGGAAACACCATATATTTT,CASLDIGNTIYF
TRBD1,TRBV28,14,.,TRBJ1-2,TGTGCCAGCGTAAGGGCAGGGGGCCTCTATGGCTACACCTTC,CASVRAGGLYGYTF
.,TRBV6-5,13,.,TRBJ1-2,TGTGCCAGCACCTCGGGGGTAAACTATGGCTACACCTTC,CASTSGVNYGYTF
.,TRBV18,12,.,TRBJ1-1,TGTGCCAGCTCCCCCGGGAACACTGAAGCTTTCTTT,CASSPGNTEAFF
.,TRBV7-3,15,.,TRBJ2-7,TGTGCCAGCAGCCCGGGGGGCACGGCCTCCTACGAGCAGTACTTC,CASSPGGTASYEQYF
.,TRBV2,13,.,TRBJ2-7,TGTGCCAGCAGTCTAGGGATCTACTACGAGCAGTACTTC,CASSLGIYYEQYF
.,TRBV6-2/TRBV6-3,15,.,TRBJ2-1,TGTGCCAGCAGCCGCTCCCAGACTAGTCACAATGAGCAGTTCTTC,CASSRSQTSHNEQFF
.,TRBV18,13,.,TRBJ2-3,TGTGCCAGCTCACCCGCCAGCACAGATACGCAGTATTTT,CASSPASTDTQYF
.,TRBV20-1,11,.,TRBJ1-5,TGCAGTGCTAGAGATGAAGGGTCCCAGCATTTT,CSARDEGSQHF
TRBD1,TRBV7-6,15,.,TRBJ1-2,TGTGCCAGCAGCCCAGGGGGAGGGGGTGGCTATGGCTACACCTTC,CASSPGGGGGYGYTF
.,TRBV19,14,.,TRBJ2-2,TGTGCCAGTAGTAGAGACTATAACACCGGGGAGCTGTTTTTT,CASSRDYNTGELFF